Sequencing of this T cell receptor beta chain was carried out in a study of T cell responses to AZD1222 COVID-19 vaccine. Overall study findings and caveats: Researchers took repertoire samples only after the peak T cell response had come. Regions 160-218 and 743-854 held dominance among vaccine-associated CD4 TCRs, which spanned spike. An increase in Spike-specific TCR breadth and depth was observed after two AZD1222 doses. White British donors predominated, females outnumbered males, and clonal diversity was possibly underestimated.

Using immunoSEQ multiplex PCR, the repertoire was profiled, and TCRdb retains in-frame clones only, with some absent. This repertoire shows tens of thousands of clones, roughly 89% found once; its top ten account for 2% to 3%. Trimming pared 4 bases from V and 7 bases from J, leaving 10 bases between. Germline lookup yields CDR1 LNHDA and CDR2 SQIVND (reference sequence). The CDR3 sequence is 13 residues long. There are a few counts of this clone. Its cognate antigen is unknown. The receptor was derived from an adult in good health. The chain is built from TRBV19 and TRBJ1-4; perhaps TRBD1 as D (5 bases). Specimen: peripheral blood, collected on day 0 of AZD1222 vaccination. As DNA, the CDR3 is TGTGCCAGTAGTAAGTTAGACAGTGAAAAACTGTTTTTT. This codes for CASSKLDSEKLFF.